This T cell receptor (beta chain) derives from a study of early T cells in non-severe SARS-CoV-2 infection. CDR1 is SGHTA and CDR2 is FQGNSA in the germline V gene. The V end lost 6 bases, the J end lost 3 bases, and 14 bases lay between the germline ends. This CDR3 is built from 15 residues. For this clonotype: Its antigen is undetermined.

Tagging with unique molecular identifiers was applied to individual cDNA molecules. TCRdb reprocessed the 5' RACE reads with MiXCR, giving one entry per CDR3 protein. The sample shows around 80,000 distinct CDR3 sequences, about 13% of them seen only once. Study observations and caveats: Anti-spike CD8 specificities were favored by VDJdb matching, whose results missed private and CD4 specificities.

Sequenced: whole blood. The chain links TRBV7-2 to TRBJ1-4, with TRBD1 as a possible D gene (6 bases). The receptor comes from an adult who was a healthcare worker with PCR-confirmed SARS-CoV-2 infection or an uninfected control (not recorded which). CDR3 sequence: CASRHKRGANEKLFF. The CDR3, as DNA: TGTGCCAGCAGACACAAAAGGGGGGCTAATGAAAAACTGTTTTTT.